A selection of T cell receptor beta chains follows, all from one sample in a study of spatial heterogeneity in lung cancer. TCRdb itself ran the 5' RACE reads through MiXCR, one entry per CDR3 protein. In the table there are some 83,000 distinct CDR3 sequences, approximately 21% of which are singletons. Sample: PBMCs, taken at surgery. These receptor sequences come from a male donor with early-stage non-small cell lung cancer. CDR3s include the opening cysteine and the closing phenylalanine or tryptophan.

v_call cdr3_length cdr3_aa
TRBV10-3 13 CAISDGQNEKLFF
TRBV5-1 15 CASSTRQGALETQYF
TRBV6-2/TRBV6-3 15 CASSRGLLSNQPQHF
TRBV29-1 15 CSATPLAGAVEEQFF
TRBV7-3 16 CASSLQAGGLSGELFF
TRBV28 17 CASNSWGTSGRGNEQFF
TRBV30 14 CAWSTGQGNTEAFF
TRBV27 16 CASSLFAGQTNSPLHF
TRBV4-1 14 CASSQEAPSDTQYF
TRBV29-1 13 CSAPGLASQEQYF
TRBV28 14 CASNGPGLNTEAFF
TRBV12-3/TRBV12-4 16 CASSLVGTSGNQPQHF
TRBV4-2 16 CASSQAPRVQTDTQYF
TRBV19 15 CASSPTESSYNEQFF
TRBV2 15 CASRRQGAYNGELFF
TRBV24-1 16 CATSDGYRSRYNEQFF
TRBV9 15 CASSPWTGYQETQYF
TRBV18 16 CASSPLPVFGDTEAFF
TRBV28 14 CASSSTAANEKLFF
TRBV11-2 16 CASRRPGLASYNEQFF
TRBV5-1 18 CASSLEDRGRGFQETQYF
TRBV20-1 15 CSALRARTGLVEQYF
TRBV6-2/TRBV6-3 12 CASSFVWMEAFF
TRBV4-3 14 CASCQTQGLGEQYF
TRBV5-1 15 CASSFSLSGANVLTF
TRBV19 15 CASSIDPAGYNEQFF
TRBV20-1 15 CSARPRDRGRETQYF
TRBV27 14 CASSSPAGTGKLFF
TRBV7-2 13 CASSSHSAQPQHF
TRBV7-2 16 CASSRTSGGGTDTQYF
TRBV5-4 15 CASSIRGREGEEQFF
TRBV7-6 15 CASSLLAGAYNEQFF
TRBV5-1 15 CASSQDRGMNIEAFF
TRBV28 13 CASRTNSNQPQHF
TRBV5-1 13 CASISLGGTEAFF
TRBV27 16 CASSSNRVRIDQPQHF
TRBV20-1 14 CSARGDQSYNEQFF
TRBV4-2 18 CASSQEGNRGPSSYEQYF
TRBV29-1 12 CSVEGHTDTQYF
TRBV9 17 CASSVVPTGVGANVLTF
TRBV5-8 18 CASSLLTLTGALNQPQHF
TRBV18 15 CASSPQGGENTEAFF
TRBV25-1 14 CASSEFSSTDTQYF
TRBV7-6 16 CASSLASAGFAGELFF
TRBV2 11 CASSAYNEQFF
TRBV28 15 CASSPRDRVSYEQYF
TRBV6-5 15 CASSYSGTSVYEQYF
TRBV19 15 CASRKASGSPYEQYF
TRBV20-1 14 CSAVPPQELYEQYF
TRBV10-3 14 CAISERAATDTQYF
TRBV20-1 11 CSARGVDTQYF
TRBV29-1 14 CSVAPPGQNTEAFF
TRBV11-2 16 CASSLLAGGGTGELFF
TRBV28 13 CASSLTAVQPQHF